The 5 T cell receptor beta chains in this list originate from one sample, sequenced in a study of cytomegalovirus exposure and HLA in healthy donors. PCR was performed using 60 Vbeta and 13 Jbeta primers. Measured with immunoSEQ multiplex PCR; TCRdb has only the in-frame clones, and not every one. The sample lists about 280,000 clones; approximately 90% were seen once. The specimen was PBMCs. These receptors all stem from a woman aged 18-29 years in good health and CMV-seronegative.

The chain combines TRBV7-2 with TRBJ1-5; tentatively, D is TRBD1 (5 bases). The length of the CDR3 is 14 residues. V dropped 5 bases and J dropped 9 bases, with 17 bases sitting between them. Germline lookup yields CDR1 SGHTA and CDR2 FQGNSA. The CDR3 DNA is TGTGCCAGCAGCCAGGACGGGGGAGGCCGGCCCCAGCATTTT. Protein sequence: CASSQDGGGRPQHF.

The V and J genes are TRBV19 and TRBJ2-5, with TRBD2 as a possible D gene (6 bases). Germline V gene data show CDR1 as LNHDA and CDR2 as SQIVND (reference sequence). This CDR3 region has 13 residues. Trimming cost V 6 bases and J 11 bases, with 19 bases left between them. The CDR3: CASSTGTLEIQYF. CDR3 in DNA: TGTGCCAGTAGCACCGGGACTCTCGAAATACAGTACTTC.

The chain has TRBV2 and TRBJ2-7; possibly TRBD2 for D (6 bases). The CDR3 spans 13 residues. The germline V gene has CDR1 SNHLY and CDR2 FYNNEI. The V and J ends lost 3 bases and 7 bases respectively, with 13 bases between them. In nucleotides, the CDR3 is TGTGCCAGCAGTGATACCGGGGAGGTTGAGCAGTACTTC. Translation gives CASSDTGEVEQYF.

The chain joins TRBV6-1 to TRBJ2-7; tentative D call: TRBD1 (5 bases). The germline V and J ends were trimmed by 6 bases and 3 bases, with 12 bases remaining between them. CDR3 length equals 13 residues. Germline CDR1 reads MNHNS; CDR2 reads SASEGT. The CDR3 region has the DNA TGTGCCAGCAGCCCCCTGGGGCGCTACGAGCAGTACTTC. As protein: CASSPLGRYEQYF.

This clone appeared once. The chain carries TRBV4-1 and TRBJ2-7; a weak D match, TRBD1 (6 bases). Germline CDR1 reads MGHRA; CDR2 reads YSYEKL. With 3 bases removed from V and 2 bases from J, the gap between germline ends came to 14 bases. There are 15 residues in the CDR3. CDR3 in DNA: TGCGCCAGCAGCCAGAGGGGGTGGGGGACCTACGAGCAGTACTTC. As protein: CASSQRGWGTYEQYF.